The text below deals with one TCR beta chain. With 4 bases removed from V and 3 bases from J, the gap between germline ends came to 17 bases. The CDR3 length is 16 residues. Germline V gives CDR1 SEHNR, CDR2 FQNEAQ (reference sequence). Described treatment: around 19 received Ad26.COV2.S at low or high dose, single or two shots; a few received placebo; per-sample allocation not given. It was on day 63 after the first vaccine or placebo injection that samples were taken. An adult donor aged 18-55 years was enrolled in Boston. The data belong to a study of Ad26.COV2.S vaccination and SARS-CoV-2 variants. Sequencing was performed with immunoSEQ multiplex PCR; in TCRdb, only in-frame clones are kept and a portion is missing. There are 350,000 to 550,000 clones in the sample; roughly 89% occur only once, and 2.5% lies in the top ten.

This receptor was obtained from a person aged 18-65 years who received the Ad26.COV2.S COVID-19 vaccine or a placebo. The chain uses TRBV7-9 and TRBJ2-3; D unclear. The source material was peripheral blood, sampled in a trial of Ad26.COV2.S vaccine versus placebo. CDR3 DNA: TGTGCCAGCAGCTCGCTTAACAGAGCAAGGACAGATACGCAGTATTTT. The encoded protein is CASSSLNRARTDTQYF.